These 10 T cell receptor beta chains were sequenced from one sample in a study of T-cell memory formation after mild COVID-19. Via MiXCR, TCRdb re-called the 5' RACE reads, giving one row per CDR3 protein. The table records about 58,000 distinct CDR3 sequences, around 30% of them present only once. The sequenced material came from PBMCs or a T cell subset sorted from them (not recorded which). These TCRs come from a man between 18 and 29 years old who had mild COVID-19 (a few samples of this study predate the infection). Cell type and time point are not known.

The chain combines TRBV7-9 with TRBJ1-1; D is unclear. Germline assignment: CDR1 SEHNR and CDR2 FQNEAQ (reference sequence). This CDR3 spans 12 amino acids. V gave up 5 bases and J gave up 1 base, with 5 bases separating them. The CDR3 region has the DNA TGTGCCAGCAGCCGCCAGAACACTGAAGCTTTCTTT. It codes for CASSRQNTEAFF.

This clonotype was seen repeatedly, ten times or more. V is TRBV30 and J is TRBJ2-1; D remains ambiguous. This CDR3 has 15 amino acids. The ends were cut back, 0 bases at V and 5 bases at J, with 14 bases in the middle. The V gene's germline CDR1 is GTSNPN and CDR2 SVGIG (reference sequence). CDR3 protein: CAWSVVTDEHNEQFF. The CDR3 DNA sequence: TGTGCCTGGAGTGTCGTGACGGACGAACACAATGAGCAGTTCTTC.

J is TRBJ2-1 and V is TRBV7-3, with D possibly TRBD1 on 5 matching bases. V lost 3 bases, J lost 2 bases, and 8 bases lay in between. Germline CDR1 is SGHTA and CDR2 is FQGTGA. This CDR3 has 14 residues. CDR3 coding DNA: TGTGCCAGCAGCTTGCAGGGCCCCTACAATGAGCAGTTCTTC. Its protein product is CASSLQGPYNEQFF.

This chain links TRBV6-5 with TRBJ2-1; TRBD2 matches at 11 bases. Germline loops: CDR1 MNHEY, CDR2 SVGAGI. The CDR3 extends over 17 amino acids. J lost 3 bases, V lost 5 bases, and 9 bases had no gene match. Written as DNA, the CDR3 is TGTGCCAGCAGTCAACTACTAGCGGGAGAACACTACAATGAGCAGTTCTTC. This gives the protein CASSQLLAGEHYNEQFF.

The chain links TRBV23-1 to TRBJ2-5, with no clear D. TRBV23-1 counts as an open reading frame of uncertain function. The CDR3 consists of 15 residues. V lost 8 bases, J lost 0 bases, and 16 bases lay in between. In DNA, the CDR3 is TGCGCCAGCCGAACCATGACGACGTACCAAGAGACCCAGTACTTC. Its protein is CASRTMTTYQETQYF.

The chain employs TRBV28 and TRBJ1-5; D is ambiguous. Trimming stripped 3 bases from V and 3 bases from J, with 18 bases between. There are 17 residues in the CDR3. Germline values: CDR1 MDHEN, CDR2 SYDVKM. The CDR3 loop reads CASSFKTGLLYNQPQHF. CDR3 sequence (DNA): TGTGCCAGCAGTTTCAAAACCGGGCTTCTATACAATCAGCCCCAGCATTTT.

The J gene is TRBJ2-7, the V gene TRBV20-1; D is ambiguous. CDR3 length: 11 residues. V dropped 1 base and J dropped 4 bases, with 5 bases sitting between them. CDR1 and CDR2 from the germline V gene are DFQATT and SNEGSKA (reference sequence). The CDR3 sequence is CSARGAYEQYF. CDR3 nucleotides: TGCAGTGCTAGAGGGGCGTACGAGCAGTACTTC.

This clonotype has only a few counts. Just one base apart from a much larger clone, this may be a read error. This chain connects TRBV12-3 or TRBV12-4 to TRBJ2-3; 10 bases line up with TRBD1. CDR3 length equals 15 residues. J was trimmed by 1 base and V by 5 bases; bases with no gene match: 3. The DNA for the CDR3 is TGTGCCAGCAGTGCCGGGACAGGGGGCACAGATACGCAGTATTTT. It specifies CASSAGTGGTDTQYF.

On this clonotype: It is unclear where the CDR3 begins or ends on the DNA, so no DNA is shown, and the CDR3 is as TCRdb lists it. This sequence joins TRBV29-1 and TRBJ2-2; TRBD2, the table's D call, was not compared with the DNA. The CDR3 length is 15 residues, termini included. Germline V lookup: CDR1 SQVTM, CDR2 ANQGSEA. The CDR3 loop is CSVDSGGDTGELFFF.

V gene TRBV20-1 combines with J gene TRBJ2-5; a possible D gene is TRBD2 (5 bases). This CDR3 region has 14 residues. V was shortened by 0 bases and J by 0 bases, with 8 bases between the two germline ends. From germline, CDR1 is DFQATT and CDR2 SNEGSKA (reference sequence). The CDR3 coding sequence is TGCAGTGCTAGAGATTCGGGGTACCAAGAGACCCAGTACTTC. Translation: CSARDSGYQETQYF.